Each of the 3 T cell receptor beta chains below was sequenced from the same sample in a study of identifying expanded T cells in peripheral blood. Sequencing was performed with immunoSEQ multiplex PCR; in TCRdb, only in-frame clones are kept and a portion is missing. Here the sample spans 90,000 to 120,000 clones, 75% to 90% being singletons. Source material: blood. Source of these receptors: a person aged 18 to 75 in good health.

The chain couples TRBV4-3 to TRBJ2-7; D remains ambiguous. The CDR3 loop spans 12 amino acids. The V end lost 4 bases, the J end lost 7 bases, and 11 bases lay between the germline ends. Germline-derived CDR1 and CDR2 are LGHNA and YSLEER. Written as DNA, the CDR3 is TGCGCCAGCAGCCTTGGGCCGGGTGAGCAGTACTTC. Its translation is CASSLGPGEQYF.

The chain recombines TRBV7-9 with TRBJ1-3; D not resolved. Trimming took off 5 bases at V and 3 bases at J, with 11 bases between the two ends. The CDR3 runs to 14 residues. In germline, CDR1 is SEHNR, CDR2 FQNEAQ (reference sequence). The CDR3 here is CASSLLLGGNTIYF. Written as DNA, the CDR3 is TGTGCCAGCAGCCTCCTCTTGGGTGGAAACACCATATATTTT.

The rearrangement joins TRBV6-5 to TRBJ1-2; TRBD1 matches at 9 bases. V lost 5 bases and J lost 7; bases outside the gene matches: 2. There are 12 residues in the CDR3. Germline assignment: CDR1 MNHEY and CDR2 SVGAGI. The CDR3 coding sequence is TGTGCCAGCAGTAACAGGGGGCGTGGCTACACCTTC. As protein: CASSNRGRGYTF.